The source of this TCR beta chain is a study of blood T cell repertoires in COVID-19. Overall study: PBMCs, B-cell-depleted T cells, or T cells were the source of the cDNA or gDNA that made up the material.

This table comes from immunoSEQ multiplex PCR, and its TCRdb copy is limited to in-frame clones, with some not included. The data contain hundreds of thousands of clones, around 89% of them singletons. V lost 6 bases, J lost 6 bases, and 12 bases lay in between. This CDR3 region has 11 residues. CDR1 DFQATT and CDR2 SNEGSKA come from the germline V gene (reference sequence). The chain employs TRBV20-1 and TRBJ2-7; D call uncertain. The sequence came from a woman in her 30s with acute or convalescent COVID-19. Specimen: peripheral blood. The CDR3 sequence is CSAPIAGEQYF. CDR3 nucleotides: TGCAGTGCCCCTATAGCTGGCGAGCAGTACTTC.